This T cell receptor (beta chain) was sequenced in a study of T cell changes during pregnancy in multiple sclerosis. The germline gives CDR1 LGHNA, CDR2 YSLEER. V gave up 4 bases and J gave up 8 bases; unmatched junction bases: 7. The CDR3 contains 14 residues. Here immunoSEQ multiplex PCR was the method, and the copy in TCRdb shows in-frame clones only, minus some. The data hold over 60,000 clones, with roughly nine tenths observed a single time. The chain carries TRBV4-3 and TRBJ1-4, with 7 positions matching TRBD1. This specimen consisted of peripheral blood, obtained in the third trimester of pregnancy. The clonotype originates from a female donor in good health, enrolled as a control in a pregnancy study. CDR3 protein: CASSPGGFEEKLFF. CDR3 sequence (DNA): TGCGCCAGCAGCCCAGGGGGTTTCGAGGAAAAACTGTTTTTT.